This is a list of T cell receptor beta chains from one sample in a study of identical twins. MiXCR was run by TCRdb on the 5' RACE reads, yielding one entry per CDR3 protein. This table holds some 440,000 distinct CDR3 sequences, 24% found once. The sample was also reused in another study, on T cells expressing NK-cell markers.

Sequencing was carried out using CD4+ T cells sorted from blood. The origin of the receptors is a woman aged 18-29 years in good health. The CDR3 runs from the conserved cysteine through the conserved F or W. A D gene is named only where the DNA matches it firmly. Size is omitted from some rows. Given values are once, few, many or a class for expanded clones.

clone_size	v_call	d_call	j_call	cdr3_aa	cdr3_nt
few	TRBV7-9	TRBD2	TRBJ2-1	CASSLASGPEGNEQFF	TGTGCCAGCAGCTTAGCTAGCGGGCCCGAAGGGAATGAGCAGTTCTTC
.	TRBV7-9	TRBD1	TRBJ2-7	CASSLVNRQGANEQYF	TGTGCCAGCAGCTTAGTTAATCGACAGGGGGCTAACGAGCAGTACTTC
few	TRBV5-1	.	TRBJ1-1	CASSLTPGTEAFF	TGCGCCAGCAGCTTGACGCCGGGCACTGAAGCTTTCTTT
few	TRBV20-1	TRBD1	TRBJ2-1	CSAWDRLNEQFF	TGCAGTGCCTGGGACAGACTCAATGAGCAGTTCTTC
.	TRBV5-1	.	TRBJ2-7	CASSLNEGQYF	TGCGCCAGCAGCTTGAACGAAGGGCAGTACTTC
few	TRBV15	.	TRBJ2-1	CATSASKGRNEQFF	TGTGCCACCAGCGCCTCAAAGGGGAGGAATGAGCAGTTCTTC
many	TRBV9	.	TRBJ1-3	CASSVGSSGNTIYF	TGTGCCAGCAGCGTTGGTAGCTCTGGAAACACCATATATTTT
few	TRBV12-3/TRBV12-4	.	TRBJ2-1	CASSLTLRSEQFF	TGTGCCAGCAGTTTGACGCTGAGGTCGGAGCAGTTCTTC
.	TRBV3-1	.	TRBJ2-1	CASSPVGDEQFF	TGTGCCAGCAGCCCTGTGGGCGATGAGCAGTTCTTC
.	TRBV6-1	.	TRBJ2-6	CASSINSSPGANVLTF	TGTGCCAGCAGCATCAACAGTTCGCCTGGGGCCAACGTCCTGACTTTC
few	TRBV5-1	TRBD1	TRBJ1-2	CASSKDRADYGYTF	TGCGCCAGCAGCAAGGACAGGGCGGACTATGGCTACACCTTC
few	TRBV4-2	.	TRBJ1-1	CASSQDTQYTEAFF	TGTGCCAGCAGCCAAGATACACAATACACTGAAGCTTTCTTT
.	TRBV2	.	TRBJ1-4	CASSEQLEKLFF	TGTGCCAGCAGTGAACAGCTTGAAAAACTGTTTTTT
.	TRBV6-5	.	TRBJ2-3	CASSYDLAGTDTQYF	TGTGCCAGCAGTTACGACCTAGCCGGCACAGATACGCAGTATTTT
.	TRBV20-1	.	TRBJ2-5	CSALFVETQYF	TGCAGTGCACTATTCGTGGAGACCCAGTACTTC
few	TRBV6-1	.	TRBJ1-4	CASSDPGRSNEKLFF	TGTGCCAGCAGTGACCCCGGGAGGTCTAATGAAAAACTGTTTTTT
.	TRBV6-1	.	TRBJ2-1	CASSTYRRENNEQFF	TGTGCCAGCAGTACCTATAGGAGGGAAAACAATGAGCAGTTCTTC
few	TRBV5-5	.	TRBJ1-6	CASSLAVGNGSPLHF	TGTGCCAGCAGCTTGGCGGTCGGGAACGGTTCACCCCTCCACTTT
.	TRBV28	.	TRBJ1-1	CASSNVRTVNTEAFF	TGTGCCAGCAGTAATGTACGGACAGTGAACACTGAAGCTTTCTTT
.	TRBV11-3	TRBD2	TRBJ2-1	CASSLASLAAFNEQFF	TGTGCCAGCAGCTTAGCCTCGCTAGCGGCCTTCAATGAGCAGTTCTTC
many	TRBV5-5	.	TRBJ2-7	CASSLDGGRNRGQYF	TGTGCCAGCAGCTTGGATGGGGGGAGAAACAGAGGGCAGTACTTC
few	TRBV12-3/TRBV12-4	.	TRBJ1-1	CASAIMNTEAFF	TGTGCCAGTGCTATTATGAACACTGAAGCTTTCTTT
few	TRBV24-1	TRBD2	TRBJ2-1	CATSDFGTCGSYEQFF	TGTGCCACCAGTGATTTTGGGACTTGCGGGAGTTACGAGCAGTTCTTC
.	TRBV20-1	TRBD1	TRBJ2-5	CSASDRGPAETQYF	TGCAGTGCTTCAGACAGGGGGCCAGCAGAGACCCAGTACTTC
few	TRBV20-1	.	TRBJ2-3	CSARLLFGPDTQYF	TGCAGTGCTAGACTCCTTTTCGGTCCAGATACGCAGTATTTT
few	TRBV12-3/TRBV12-4	.	TRBJ2-5	CASRPDYEETQYF	TGTGCCAGCAGGCCGGATTATGAGGAGACCCAGTACTTC
.	TRBV7-9	.	TRBJ1-4	CASSFDRVEKLFF	TGTGCCAGCAGCTTCGACCGGGTTGAAAAACTGTTTTTT
.	TRBV6-6	.	TRBJ2-1	CASSGTTYNEQFF	TGTGCCAGCAGTGGGACAACCTACAATGAGCAGTTCTTC
few	TRBV5-8	TRBD2	TRBJ2-2	CASSLKLSSGNTGELFF	TGTGCCAGCAGCTTGAAGTTGTCTAGCGGAAACACCGGGGAGCTGTTTTTT
.	TRBV29-1	.	TRBJ1-1	CSAAREPGAFF	TGCAGCGCCGCGCGGGAACCTGGAGCTTTCTTT
.	TRBV20-1	TRBD2	TRBJ2-3	CSLVDAGGTDTQYF	TGCAGTTTGGTCGATGCGGGAGGCACAGATACGCAGTATTTT
.	TRBV7-2	.	TRBJ2-1	CASSRTKKYEQFF	TGTGCCAGCAGCAGGACTAAGAAGTATGAGCAGTTCTTC
.	TRBV4-3	.	TRBJ1-5	CASSQGARGDQPQHF	TGCGCCAGCAGCCAAGGGGCAAGGGGTGATCAGCCCCAGCATTTT
.	TRBV11-3	TRBD1	TRBJ2-7	CASSLRSGQGITYEQYF	TGTGCCAGCAGCTTACGTTCCGGACAGGGGATAACCTACGAGCAGTACTTC
few	TRBV27	TRBD1	TRBJ1-2	CASSLTGEVYGYTF	TGTGCCAGCAGTTTAACAGGGGAGGTTTATGGCTACACCTTC
.	TRBV6-6	.	TRBJ2-7	CASRLPPYEQYF	TGTGCCAGCAGGCTCCCGCCCTACGAGCAGTACTTC
few	TRBV14	.	TRBJ2-5	CASSRQHQETQYF	TGTGCCAGCAGTCGACAGCACCAAGAGACCCAGTACTTC
few	TRBV5-1	.	TRBJ1-1	CASSLGRDTTEAFF	TGCGCCAGCAGCTTGGGGAGAGATACGACTGAAGCTTTCTTT
.	TRBV20-1	.	TRBJ2-2	CSAHGNTGELFF	TGCAGTGCTCACGGGAACACCGGGGAGCTGTTTTTT
few	TRBV5-1	TRBD1	TRBJ1-2	CASIQDRTAYGYTF	TGCGCCAGCATCCAGGACAGGACAGCCTATGGCTACACCTTC
.	TRBV20-1	TRBD1	TRBJ1-2	CSAHPYLGQGAGGYTF	TGCAGTGCTCATCCGTACCTTGGACAGGGGGCAGGTGGCTACACCTTC
.	TRBV12-3/TRBV12-4	.	TRBJ1-2	CASSFRAALFGYTF	TGTGCCAGCAGTTTCAGGGCAGCCCTTTTTGGCTACACCTTC
once	TRBV5-1	TRBD2	TRBJ2-3	CASSLDGGLATDTQYF	TGCGCCAGCAGCTTGGATGGGGGACTAGCGACAGATACGCAGTATTTT
few	TRBV24-1	.	TRBJ1-4	CATSDSTQGPEKLFF	TGTGCCACCAGTGATTCGACACAGGGCCCTGAAAAACTGTTTTTT
.	TRBV2	.	TRBJ1-5	CASSAAGQPQHF	TGTGCCAGCAGCGCGGCAGGTCAGCCCCAGCATTTT
.	TRBV6-2/TRBV6-3	TRBD2	TRBJ2-1	CASSRAGGPLYNEQFF	TGTGCCAGCAGCCGAGCGGGAGGGCCGCTCTACAATGAGCAGTTCTTC
.	TRBV7-2	.	TRBJ2-3	CASSFPGTQYF	TGTGCCAGCAGCTTTCCGGGTACGCAGTATTTT
few	TRBV10-3	.	TRBJ2-1	CAITGPARGNNEQFF	TGTGCCATCACTGGCCCGGCGCGGGGTAACAATGAGCAGTTCTTC
few	TRBV12-3/TRBV12-4	.	TRBJ2-7	CASSFADSAYEQYF	TGTGCCAGCAGTTTTGCGGACAGTGCCTACGAGCAGTACTTC
.	TRBV2	TRBD2	TRBJ2-3	CASGLAGVEDTQYF	TGTGCCAGCGGCCTAGCGGGGGTCGAAGATACGCAGTATTTT
.	TRBV5-1	.	TRBJ2-6	CASSPDGGSGANVLTF	TGCGCCAGCAGTCCGGACGGGGGCTCTGGGGCCAACGTCCTGACTTTC
many	TRBV29-1	TRBD1	TRBJ2-1	CSGNRDRGDEQFF	TGCAGCGGCAACCGGGACAGGGGCGATGAGCAGTTCTTC
few	TRBV5-1	TRBD2	TRBJ2-1	CASSLAASGRLGEQFF	TGCGCCAGCAGCTTGGCCGCTAGCGGGAGGTTGGGTGAGCAGTTCTTC
few	TRBV7-2	TRBD1	TRBJ2-7	CASSLKGAAVEQYF	TGTGCCAGCAGCTTAAAGGGGGCCGCCGTCGAGCAGTACTTC
.	TRBV6-1	TRBD1	TRBJ2-7	CASTLGQPSYEQYF	TGTGCCAGCACCCTGGGACAGCCATCCTACGAGCAGTACTTC
.	TRBV11-2	.	TRBJ2-7	CASSSTGTSYEQYF	TGTGCCAGCAGCTCGACGGGTACCTCCTACGAGCAGTACTTC
few	TRBV29-1	.	TRBJ2-3	CSVGSLADTQYF	TGCAGCGTTGGTAGCCTAGCAGATACGCAGTATTTT